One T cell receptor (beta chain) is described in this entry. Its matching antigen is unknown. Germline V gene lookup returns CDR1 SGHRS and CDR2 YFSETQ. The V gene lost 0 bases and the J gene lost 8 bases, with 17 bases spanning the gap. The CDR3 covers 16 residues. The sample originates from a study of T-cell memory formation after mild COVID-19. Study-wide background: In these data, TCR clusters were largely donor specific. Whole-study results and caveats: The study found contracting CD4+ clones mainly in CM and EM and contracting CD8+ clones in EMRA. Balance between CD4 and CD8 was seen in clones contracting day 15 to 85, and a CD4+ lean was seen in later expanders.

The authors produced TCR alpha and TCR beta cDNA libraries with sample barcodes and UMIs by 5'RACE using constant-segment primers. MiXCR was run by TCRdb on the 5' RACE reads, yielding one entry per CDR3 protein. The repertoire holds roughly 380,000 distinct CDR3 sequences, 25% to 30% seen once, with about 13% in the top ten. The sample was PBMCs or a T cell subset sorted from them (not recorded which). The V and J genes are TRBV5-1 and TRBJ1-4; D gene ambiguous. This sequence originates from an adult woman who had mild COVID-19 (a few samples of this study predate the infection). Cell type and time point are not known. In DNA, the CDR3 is TGCGCCAGCAGCTTGGGGGAACAAGGGTTCGGAGAAAAACTGTTTTTT. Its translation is CASSLGEQGFGEKLFF.